The text below deals with one T cell receptor (beta chain). Profiling relied on immunoSEQ multiplex PCR, and the TCRdb table lists in-frame clones only, not all of them. Of around 40,000 clones in the sample, 85% are singletons; the top ten hold 2.5% to 3%. The data originate from a study of OX40 agonist ivuxolimab in advanced cancers. Study details: The patients got ivuxolimab, which is an agonistic anti-OX40 (CD134) antibody. From 23 to 79 years was the age range, with a mean of approximately 58 years, and around 83% were male.

CDR3 size: 14 residues. The V gene's germline CDR1 is MGHDK and CDR2 SYGVNS. Trimming left V 8 bases short and J 2 bases short, with 14 bases between. The sample here was CD4+ or CD8+ T cells sorted from blood, taken in a trial of the OX40 agonist ivuxolimab. The rearrangement links TRBV25-1 to TRBJ2-3, with D possibly TRBD2 on 5 matching bases. This TCR was recovered from an adult with an advanced solid tumor such as melanoma, head and neck, liver or kidney cancer. The CDR3 loop reads CASPSGVYTDTQYF. CDR3 nucleotides: TGTGCCAGCCCTTCCGGGGTTTACACAGATACGCAGTATTTT.